This T cell receptor (beta chain) was profiled in a study of T-cell reconstitution after alpha-beta-depleted transplantation in children. The germline gives CDR1 SGHTA, CDR2 FQGNSA. The germline V and J ends were trimmed by 3 bases and 7 bases, with 12 bases remaining between them. This CDR3 is 13 amino acids long. Library preparation (for TCRbeta) was performed with unique molecular identifiers. Via MiXCR, TCRdb re-called the PCR reads, giving one row per CDR3 protein. Counted here are 350,000 to 450,000 distinct CDR3 sequences, less than 15% occurring once; the ten biggest clones make up over 3.5%.

This receptor was obtained from a human donor who donated a stem cell graft to a child with Fanconi anemia. The starting material was PBMCs, obtained from the stem cell graft. The chain couples TRBV7-2 to TRBJ1-1; D uncertain. The CDR3 is CASSFRTELEAFF. CDR3 coding DNA: TGTGCCAGCAGCTTCCGGACGGAGCTTGAAGCTTTCTTT.